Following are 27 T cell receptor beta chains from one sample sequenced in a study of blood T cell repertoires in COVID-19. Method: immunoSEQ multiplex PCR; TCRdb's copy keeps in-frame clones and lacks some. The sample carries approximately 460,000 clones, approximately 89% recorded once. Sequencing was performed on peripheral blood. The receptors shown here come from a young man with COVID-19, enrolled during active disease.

The CDR3 DNA is TGCGCCAGCAGCCGCCAATTTAGCGGGAGCTCCTACGAGCAGTACTTC. Residues: CASSRQFSGSSYEQYF. This chain links TRBV4-1 with TRBJ2-7; 9 nucleotides match TRBD2. Per the germline V gene, CDR1 is MGHRA and CDR2 is YSYEKL. The V gene end was trimmed by 4 bases and the J gene end by 0 bases; junction bases not matched to a gene: 7. This CDR3 contains 16 residues.

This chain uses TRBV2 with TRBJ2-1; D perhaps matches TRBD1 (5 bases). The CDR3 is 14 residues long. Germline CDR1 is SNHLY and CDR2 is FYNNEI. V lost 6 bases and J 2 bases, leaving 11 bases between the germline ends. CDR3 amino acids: CASRTGTAYNEQFF. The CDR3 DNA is TGTGCCAGCAGAACAGGTACGGCCTACAATGAGCAGTTCTTC.

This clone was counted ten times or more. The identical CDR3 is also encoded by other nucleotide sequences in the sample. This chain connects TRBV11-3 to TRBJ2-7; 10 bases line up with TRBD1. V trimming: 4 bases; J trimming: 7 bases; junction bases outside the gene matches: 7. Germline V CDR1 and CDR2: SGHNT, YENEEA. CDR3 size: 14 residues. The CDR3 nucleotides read TGTGCCAGCAGCTCCAGACAGGGGGCGAGGGAGCAGTACTTC. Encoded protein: CASSSRQGAREQYF.

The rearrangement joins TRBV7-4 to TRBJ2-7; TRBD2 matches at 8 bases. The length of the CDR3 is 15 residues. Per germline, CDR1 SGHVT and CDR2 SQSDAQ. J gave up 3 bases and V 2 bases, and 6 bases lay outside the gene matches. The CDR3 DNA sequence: TGTGCCAGCAGCTTATACGGGAGGGCCCTCTACGAGCAGTACTTC. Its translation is CASSLYGRALYEQYF.

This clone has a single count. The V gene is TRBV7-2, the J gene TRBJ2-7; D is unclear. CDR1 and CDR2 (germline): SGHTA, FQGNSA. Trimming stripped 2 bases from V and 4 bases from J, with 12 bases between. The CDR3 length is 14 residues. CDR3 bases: TGTGCCAGCAGCTTACGAGCATTGCTATACGAGCAGTACTTC. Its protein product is CASSLRALLYEQYF.

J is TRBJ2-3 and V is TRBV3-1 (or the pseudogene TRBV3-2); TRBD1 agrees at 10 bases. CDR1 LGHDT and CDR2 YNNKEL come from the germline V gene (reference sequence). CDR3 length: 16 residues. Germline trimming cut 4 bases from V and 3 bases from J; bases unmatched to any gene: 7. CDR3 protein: CASSPEDRGFTDTQYF. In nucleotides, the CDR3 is TGTGCCAGCAGCCCAGAGGACAGGGGGTTTACAGATACGCAGTATTTT.

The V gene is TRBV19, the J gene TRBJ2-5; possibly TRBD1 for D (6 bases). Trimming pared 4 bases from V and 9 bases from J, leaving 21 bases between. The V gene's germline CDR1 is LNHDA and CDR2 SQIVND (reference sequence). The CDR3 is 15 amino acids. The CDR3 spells CASSRGTAGEGAQYF. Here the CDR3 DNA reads TGTGCCAGTAGTAGGGGGACGGCCGGCGAGGGGGCCCAGTACTTC.

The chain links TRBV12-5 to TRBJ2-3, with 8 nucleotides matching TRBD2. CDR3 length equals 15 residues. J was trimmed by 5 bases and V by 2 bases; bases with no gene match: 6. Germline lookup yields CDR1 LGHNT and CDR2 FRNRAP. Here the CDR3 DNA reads TGTGCTAGTGGTTTGCCACCGGCGGGGGGAGATACGCAGTATTTT. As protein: CASGLPPAGGDTQYF.

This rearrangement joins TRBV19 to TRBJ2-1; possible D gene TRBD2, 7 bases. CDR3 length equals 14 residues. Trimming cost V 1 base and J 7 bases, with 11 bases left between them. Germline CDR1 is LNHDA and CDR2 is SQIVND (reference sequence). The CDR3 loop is CASSIAGGLNEQFF. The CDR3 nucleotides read TGTGCCAGTAGTATAGCGGGGGGCTTGAATGAGCAGTTCTTC.

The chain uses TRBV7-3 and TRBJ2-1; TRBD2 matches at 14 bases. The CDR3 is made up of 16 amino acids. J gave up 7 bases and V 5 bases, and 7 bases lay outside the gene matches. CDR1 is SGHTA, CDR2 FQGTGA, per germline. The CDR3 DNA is TGTGCCAGCAGCCCCGCTGGACTAGCGGGAGGTAATGAGCAGTTCTTC. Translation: CASSPAGLAGGNEQFF.

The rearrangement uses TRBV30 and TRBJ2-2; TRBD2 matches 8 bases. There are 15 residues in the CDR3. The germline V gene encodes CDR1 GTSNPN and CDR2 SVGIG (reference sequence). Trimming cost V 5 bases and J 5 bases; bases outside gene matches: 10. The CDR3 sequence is CAWGGAGVGTGELFF. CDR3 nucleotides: TGTGCCTGGGGGGGAGCGGGAGTAGGGACCGGGGAGCTGTTTTTT.

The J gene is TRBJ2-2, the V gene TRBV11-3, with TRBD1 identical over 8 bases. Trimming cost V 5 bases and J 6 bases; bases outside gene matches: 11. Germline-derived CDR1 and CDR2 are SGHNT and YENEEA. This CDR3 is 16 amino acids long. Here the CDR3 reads CASSPPRTGYAGELFF. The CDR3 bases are TGTGCCAGCAGCCCACCCAGGACAGGGTACGCCGGGGAGCTGTTTTTT. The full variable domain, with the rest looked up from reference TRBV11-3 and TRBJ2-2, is EAGVVQSPRYKIIEKKQPVAFWCNPISGHNTLYWYLQNLGQGPELLIRYENEEAVDDSQLPKDRFSAERLKGVDSTLKIQPAELGDSAVYLCASSPPRTGYAGELFFGEGSRLTVL.

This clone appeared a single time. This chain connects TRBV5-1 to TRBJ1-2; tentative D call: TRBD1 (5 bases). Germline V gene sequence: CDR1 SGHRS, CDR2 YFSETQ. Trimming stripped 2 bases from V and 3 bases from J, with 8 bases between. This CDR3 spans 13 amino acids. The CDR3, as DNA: TGCGCCAGCAGCTTAACGGGGGACTATGGCTACACCTTC. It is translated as CASSLTGDYGYTF.

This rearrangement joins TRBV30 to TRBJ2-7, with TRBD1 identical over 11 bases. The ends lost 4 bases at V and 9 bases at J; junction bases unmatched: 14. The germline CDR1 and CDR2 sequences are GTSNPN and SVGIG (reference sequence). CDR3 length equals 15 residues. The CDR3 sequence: CAWKVPWTGGSMQYF. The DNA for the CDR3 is TGTGCCTGGAAGGTACCCTGGACAGGGGGCAGTATGCAGTACTTC.

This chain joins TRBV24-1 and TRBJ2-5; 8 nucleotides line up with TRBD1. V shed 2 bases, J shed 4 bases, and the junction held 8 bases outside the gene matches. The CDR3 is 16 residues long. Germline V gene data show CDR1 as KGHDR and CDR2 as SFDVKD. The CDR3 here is CATSDSGQGVGETQYF. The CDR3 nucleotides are TGTGCCACCAGTGATTCCGGACAGGGCGTAGGAGAGACCCAGTACTTC.

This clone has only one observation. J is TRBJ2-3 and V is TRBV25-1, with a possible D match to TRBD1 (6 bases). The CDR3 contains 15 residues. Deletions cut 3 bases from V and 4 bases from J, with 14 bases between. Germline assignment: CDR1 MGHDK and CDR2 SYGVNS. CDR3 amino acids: CASSDPTPGADTQYF. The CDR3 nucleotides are TGTGCCAGCAGTGATCCTACCCCAGGGGCAGATACGCAGTATTTT.

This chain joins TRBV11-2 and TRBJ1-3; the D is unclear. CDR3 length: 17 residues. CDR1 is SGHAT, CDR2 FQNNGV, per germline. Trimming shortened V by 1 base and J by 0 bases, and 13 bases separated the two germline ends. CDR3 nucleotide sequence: TGTGCCAGCAGCTTAGGGGCCGTACCCTCCTCTGGAAACACCATATATTTT. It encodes CASSLGAVPSSGNTIYF.

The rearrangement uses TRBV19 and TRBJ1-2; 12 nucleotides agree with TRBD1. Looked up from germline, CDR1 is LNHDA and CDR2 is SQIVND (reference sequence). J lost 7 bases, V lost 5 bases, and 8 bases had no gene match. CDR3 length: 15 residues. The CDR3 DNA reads TGTGCCAGTAGTGTCGGGGACAGGGGGCGGAGTGGCTACACCTTC. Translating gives CASSVGDRGRSGYTF.

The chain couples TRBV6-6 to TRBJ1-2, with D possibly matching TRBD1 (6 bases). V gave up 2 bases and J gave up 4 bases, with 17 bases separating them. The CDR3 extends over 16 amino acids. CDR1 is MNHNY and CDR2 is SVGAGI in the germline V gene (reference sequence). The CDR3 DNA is TGTGCCAGCAGTTACACCTCTTCAGGGGTCGCCTATGGCTACACCTTC. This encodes CASSYTSSGVAYGYTF.

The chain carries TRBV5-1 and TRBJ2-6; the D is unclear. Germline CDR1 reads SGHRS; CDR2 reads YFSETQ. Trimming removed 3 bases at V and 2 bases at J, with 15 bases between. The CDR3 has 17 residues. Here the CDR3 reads CASSSSSSSAGANVLTF. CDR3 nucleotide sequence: TGCGCCAGCAGCTCAAGCTCGAGTTCTGCTGGGGCCAACGTCCTGACTTTC.

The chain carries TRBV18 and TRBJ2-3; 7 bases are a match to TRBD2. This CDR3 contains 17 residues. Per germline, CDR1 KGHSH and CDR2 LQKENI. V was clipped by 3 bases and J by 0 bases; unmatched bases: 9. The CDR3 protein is CASSPPWGSGSTDTQYF. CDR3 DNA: TGTGCCAGCTCACCCCCGTGGGGTAGCGGGAGCACAGATACGCAGTATTTT.

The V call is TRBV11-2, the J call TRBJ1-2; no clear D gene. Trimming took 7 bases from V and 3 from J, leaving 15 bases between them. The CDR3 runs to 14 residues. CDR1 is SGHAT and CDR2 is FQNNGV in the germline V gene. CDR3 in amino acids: CASNPGWVDYGYTF. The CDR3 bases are TGTGCCAGCAACCCCGGGTGGGTCGACTATGGCTACACCTTC.

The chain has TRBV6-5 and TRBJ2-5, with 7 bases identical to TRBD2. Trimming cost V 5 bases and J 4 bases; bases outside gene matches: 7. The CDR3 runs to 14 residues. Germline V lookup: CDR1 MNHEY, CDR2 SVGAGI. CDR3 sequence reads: CASSRAGWAETQYF. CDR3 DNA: TGTGCCAGCAGTAGAGCGGGATGGGCAGAGACCCAGTACTTC.

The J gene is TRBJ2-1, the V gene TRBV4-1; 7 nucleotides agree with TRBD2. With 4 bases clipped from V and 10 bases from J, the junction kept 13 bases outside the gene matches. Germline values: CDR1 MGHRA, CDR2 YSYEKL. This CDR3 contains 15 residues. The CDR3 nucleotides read TGCGCCAGCAGCCGTTCGACTAGCCTCGGTCGGGAGCAGTTCTTC. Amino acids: CASSRSTSLGREQFF.

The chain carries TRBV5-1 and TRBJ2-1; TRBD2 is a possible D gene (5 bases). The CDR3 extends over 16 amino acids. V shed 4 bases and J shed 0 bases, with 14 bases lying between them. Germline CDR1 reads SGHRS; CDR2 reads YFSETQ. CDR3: CASSEGRVSSYNEQFF. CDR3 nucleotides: TGCGCCAGCAGCGAGGGTAGGGTGAGCTCCTACAATGAGCAGTTCTTC.

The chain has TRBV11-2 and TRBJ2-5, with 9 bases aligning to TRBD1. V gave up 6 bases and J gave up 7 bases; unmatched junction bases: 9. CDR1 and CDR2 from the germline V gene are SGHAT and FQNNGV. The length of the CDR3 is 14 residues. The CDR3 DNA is TGTGCCAGCAGGAGGGGACAGGGCCACGGGACCCAGTACTTC. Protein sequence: CASRRGQGHGTQYF.

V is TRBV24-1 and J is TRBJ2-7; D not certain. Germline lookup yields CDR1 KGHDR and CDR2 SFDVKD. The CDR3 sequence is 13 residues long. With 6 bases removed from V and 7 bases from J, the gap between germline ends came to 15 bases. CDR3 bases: TGTGCCACCAGTCATGCGGTCAAGCCGGAGCAGTACTTC. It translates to CATSHAVKPEQYF.